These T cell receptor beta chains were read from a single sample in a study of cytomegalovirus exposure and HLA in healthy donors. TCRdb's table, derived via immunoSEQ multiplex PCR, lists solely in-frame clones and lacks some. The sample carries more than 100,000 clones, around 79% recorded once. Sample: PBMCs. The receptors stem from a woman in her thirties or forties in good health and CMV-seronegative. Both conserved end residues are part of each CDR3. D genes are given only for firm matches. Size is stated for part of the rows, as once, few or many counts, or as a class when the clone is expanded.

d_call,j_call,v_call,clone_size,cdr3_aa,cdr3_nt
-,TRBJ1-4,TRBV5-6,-,CASSPRGGAREKLFF,TGTGCCAGCAGCCCGCGTGGAGGGGCGCGAGAAAAACTGTTTTTT
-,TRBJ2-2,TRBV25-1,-,CASSESRLENTGELFF,TGTGCCAGCAGTGAATCGAGACTAGAAAACACCGGGGAGCTGTTTTTT
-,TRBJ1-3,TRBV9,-,CASSVGEVTGGNTIYF,TGTGCCAGCAGCGTAGGCGAGGTGACAGGTGGAAACACCATATATTTT
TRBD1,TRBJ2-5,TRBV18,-,CASSLTGEAETQYF,TGTGCCAGCTCCCTCACAGGGGAAGCAGAGACCCAGTACTTC
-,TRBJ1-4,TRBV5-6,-,CASSFSGGSNEKLFF,TGTGCCAGCAGCTTCTCGGGGGGCTCTAATGAAAAACTGTTTTTT
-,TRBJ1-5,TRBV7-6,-,CASITHIRGGYSNQPQHF,TGTGCCAGCATCACCCATATCAGGGGCGGATATAGCAATCAGCCCCAGCATTTT
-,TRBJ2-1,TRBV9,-,CASSVGGLSSYNEQFF,TGTGCCAGCAGCGTAGGAGGCCTGAGCTCCTACAATGAGCAGTTCTTC
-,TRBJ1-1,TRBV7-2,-,CASSSQGLVAFF,TGTGCCAGCAGCTCTCAGGGGTTGGTTGCTTTCTTT
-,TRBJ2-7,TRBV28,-,CASSLPYYEQYF,TGTGCCAGCAGTTTGCCCTATTACGAGCAGTACTTC
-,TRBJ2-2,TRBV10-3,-,CAIRQGGGGELFF,TGTGCCATTAGACAGGGAGGAGGCGGGGAGCTGTTTTTT
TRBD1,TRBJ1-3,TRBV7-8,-,CASSLTENPGTGPGNTIYF,TGTGCCAGCAGCCTAACAGAGAACCCCGGGACAGGGCCTGGAAACACCATATATTTT
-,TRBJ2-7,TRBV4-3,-,CASSHEAGTYEQYF,TGCGCCAGCAGCCACGAAGCGGGCACCTACGAGCAGTACTTC
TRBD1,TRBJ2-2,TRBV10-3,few,CAISELDTGVDTGELFF,TGTGCCATCAGTGAATTGGACACAGGGGTGGACACCGGGGAGCTGTTTTTT
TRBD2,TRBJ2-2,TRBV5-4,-,CASSFGQREGTGELFF,TGTGCCAGCAGCTTTGGGCAGCGGGAAGGAACCGGGGAGCTGTTTTTT
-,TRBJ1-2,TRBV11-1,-,CASSLAGTDGYIF,TGTGCCAGCAGCTTAGCGGGGACTGATGGCTACATCTTC
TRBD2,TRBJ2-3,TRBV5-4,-,CASSSRLAGGIDTQYF,TGTGCCAGCAGCTCAAGACTAGCGGGGGGAATAGATACGCAGTATTTT
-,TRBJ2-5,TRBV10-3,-,CANNTAAGGGETQYF,TGTGCCAACAATACCGCGGCAGGGGGAGGAGAGACCCAGTACTTC
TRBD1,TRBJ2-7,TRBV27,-,CASSLLGTGGYEQYF,TGTGCCAGCAGTTTGCTCGGGACAGGGGGGTACGAGCAGTACTTC
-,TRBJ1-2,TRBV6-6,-,CASSYRNGYTF,TGTGCCAGCAGTTACCGTAATGGCTACACCTTC
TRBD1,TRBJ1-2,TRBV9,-,CASSAGQMSNYGYTF,TGTGCCAGCAGCGCGGGACAGATGTCTAACTATGGCTACACCTTC
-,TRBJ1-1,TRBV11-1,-,CASSLASARGAFF,TGTGCCAGCAGCTTAGCATCAGCCCGAGGAGCTTTCTTT
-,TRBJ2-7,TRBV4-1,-,CASSQDARLIYEQYF,TGCGCCAGCAGCCAAGATGCTAGACTCATCTACGAGCAGTACTTC
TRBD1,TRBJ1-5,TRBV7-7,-,CASSPDRDQPQHF,TGTGCTAGCAGCCCGGACAGGGATCAGCCCCAGCATTTT
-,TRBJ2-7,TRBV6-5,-,CASSSPAGTSYEQYF,TGTGCCAGCAGTTCTCCCGCGGGGACCTCCTACGAGCAGTACTTC
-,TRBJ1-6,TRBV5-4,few,CASSRGGAESYNSPLHF,TGTGCCAGCAGCCGGGGGGGGGCGGAATCCTATAATTCACCCCTCCACTTT
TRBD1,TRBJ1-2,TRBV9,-,CASSVEGTGTYGYTF,TGTGCCAGCAGCGTAGAGGGGACAGGGACCTATGGCTACACCTTC
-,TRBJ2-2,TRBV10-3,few,CAISEEDTGELFF,TGTGCCATCAGTGAAGAGGACACCGGGGAGCTGTTTTTT
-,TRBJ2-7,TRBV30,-,CAWRSGSLSEQYF,TGTGCCTGGAGATCCGGGAGCCTGAGCGAGCAGTACTTC
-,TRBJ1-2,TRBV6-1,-,CASSEVLRVATYGYTF,TGTGCCAGCAGTGAAGTGCTCAGGGTGGCAACCTATGGCTACACCTTC
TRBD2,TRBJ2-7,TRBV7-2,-,CASSLAGGLAAYEQYF,TGTGCCAGCAGCTTAGCTGGAGGACTAGCGGCCTACGAGCAGTACTTC
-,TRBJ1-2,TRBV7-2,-,CASSYKNYGYTF,TGTGCCAGCAGCTACAAGAACTATGGCTACACCTTC
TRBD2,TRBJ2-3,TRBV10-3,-,CAISESTSGVTDTQYF,TGTGCCATCAGTGAGTCGACTAGCGGGGTCACAGATACGCAGTATTTT
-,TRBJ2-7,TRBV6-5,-,CASSKGQKGEQYF,TGTGCCAGCAGTAAAGGACAGAAAGGCGAGCAGTACTTC